The 21 T cell receptor beta chains in this list originate from one sample, sequenced in a study of liver allograft versus peripheral blood T cells. Overall study: In transplanted livers, T cell receptor repertoires were compared with those found in the recipients' peripheral blood.

TCRdb reanalysed the reads using MiXCR and keeps one entry per CDR3 protein. Found here are about 13,000 distinct CDR3 sequences, about a fifth of them singletons; the top ten hold about 2%. These TCRs come from a human patient who had a liver transplant. A share of the T cells may be of graft donor origin.

The chain uses TRBV12-3 or TRBV12-4 and TRBJ2-1; TRBD2 agrees at 9 bases. The CDR3 length is 15 residues. The V gene end was trimmed by 5 bases and the J gene end by 2 bases; junction bases not matched to a gene: 4. Here the CDR3 DNA reads TGTGCCAGCAGTATTAGCGGGAGAGCCTACAATGAGCAGTTCTTC. Protein product: CASSISGRAYNEQFF.

Here the CDR3 DNA reads TGTGCCAGCTCACCATTGAGACAGGGGGCAGGGGGCAATCAGCCCCAGCATTTT. This gives the protein CASSPLRQGAGGNQPQHF. The chain joins TRBV18 to TRBJ1-5; TRBD1 matches 10 bases. CDR3 length equals 18 residues. Per germline, CDR1 KGHSH and CDR2 LQKENI. Trimming took 2 bases from V and 2 from J; bases not matched to a gene: 9.

This clonotype came up many times. The chain has TRBV7-2 and TRBJ2-7, with unresolved D. The germline V gene encodes CDR1 SGHTA and CDR2 FQGNSA. Deletions cut 1 base from V and 3 bases from J, with 13 bases between. The CDR3 spans 15 residues. In nucleotides, the CDR3 is TGTGCCAGCAGCTTAGGGCCTAGATCACTCTACGAGCAGTACTTC. Its translation: CASSLGPRSLYEQYF. Filled out from reference TRBV7-2 and TRBJ2-7, the complete variable domain reads GAGVSQSPSNKVTEKGKDVELRCDPISGHTALYWYRQSLGQGLEFLIYFQGNSAPDKSGLPSDRFSAERTGGSVSTLTIQRTQQEDSAVYLCASSLGPRSLYEQYFGPGTRLTVT.

This clonotype was seen only a few times. The rearrangement uses TRBV20-1 and TRBJ2-6, with 9 bases lining up with TRBD1. This CDR3 is 17 amino acids long. V trimming: 3 bases; J trimming: 2 bases; junction bases outside the gene matches: 8. Per the germline V gene, CDR1 is DFQATT and CDR2 is SNEGSKA (reference sequence). CDR3: CSARDGTGKAGANVLTF. In nucleotides, the CDR3 is TGCAGTGCTAGGGATGGGACAGGGAAAGCTGGGGCCAACGTCCTGACTTTC.

With regard to this clonotype: With a much larger clone just one base away, this may be a read error. The rearrangement links TRBV6-5 to TRBJ1-4; 7 positions match TRBD1. The CDR3 extends over 16 amino acids. The J segment lost 4 bases and the V segment lost 10 bases, leaving 15 bases of the junction unmatched. Germline CDR1 reads MNHEY; CDR2 reads SVGAGI. CDR3 in amino acids: CANSVITGTDNEKLFF. The CDR3 DNA follows: TGTGCCAACAGCGTTATTACCGGGACAGATAATGAAAAACTGTTTTTT.

This clonotype was observed many times. V usage is TRBV27 and J usage is TRBJ2-1; D might be TRBD2 (7 bases). V lost 7 bases to trimming and J lost 3 bases, with 16 bases between them. The CDR3 is 15 amino acids. Germline lookup yields CDR1 MNHEY and CDR2 SMNVEV (reference sequence). CDR3 in DNA: TGTGCCAGCACCTCTAGGGGGGGGGGCTACAATGAGCAGTTCTTC. This codes for CASTSRGGGYNEQFF.

CDR3: CASSISGEETQYF. CDR3 bases: TGTGCCAGCAGCATCAGCGGGGAAGAGACCCAGTACTTC. V usage is TRBV12-3 or TRBV12-4 and J usage is TRBJ2-5; TRBD2 agrees at 7 bases. The CDR3 contains 13 residues. J gave up 3 bases and V 6 bases, and 4 bases lay outside the gene matches.

The sample holds a few counts of this clonotype. This rearrangement joins TRBV5-5 to TRBJ2-7, with no clear D. This CDR3 is 14 amino acids long. Germline V CDR1 and CDR2: SGHKS, YYEKEE (reference sequence). Trimming shortened V by 0 bases and J by 2 bases, and 9 bases separated the two germline ends. This CDR3 is CASSLDSHAYEQYF. The CDR3 nucleotides are TGTGCCAGCAGCTTGGACAGTCATGCCTACGAGCAGTACTTC.

The V call is TRBV28, the J call TRBJ2-1; D is unclear. CDR3 size: 10 residues. The germline V gene encodes CDR1 MDHEN and CDR2 SYDVKM. Trimming left V 3 bases short and J 6 bases short, with 0 bases between. The CDR3 loop is CASSFNEQFF. The CDR3 nucleotides are TGTGCCAGCAGTTTCAATGAGCAGTTCTTC.

This clonotype was seen more than once but under ten times. This CDR3 is CASSYSGQGGDTEAFF. In DNA, the CDR3 is TGTGCCAGCAGTTACTCGGGACAGGGAGGTGACACTGAAGCTTTCTTT. This sequence joins TRBV6-5 and TRBJ1-1, with 9 bases that match TRBD1. With V trimmed by 0 bases and J by 3 bases, 5 bases remained unmatched. Germline CDR1 reads MNHEY; CDR2 reads SVGAGI. The CDR3 totals 16 residues.

The table lists this clonotype with many counts. The genes are TRBV7-2 and TRBJ2-7; the D is unclear. V was pared by 4 bases and J by 4 bases, with 20 bases between. This CDR3 contains 16 residues. Germline CDR1 SGHTA, CDR2 FQGNSA. The CDR3 DNA sequence: TGTGCCAGCAGCTCCCCTCTGGGCCTGCTCAAATACGAGCAGTACTTC. This encodes CASSSPLGLLKYEQYF.

This clonotype has a count of ten or more. J is TRBJ2-1 and V is TRBV28; TRBD1 matches 10 bases. Germline loops: CDR1 MDHEN, CDR2 SYDVKM. The CDR3 has 16 amino acids. After removal of 5 bases from V and 6 bases from J, the junction contained 10 bases not matched to a gene. The CDR3 region is CASSAPGTGEGNEQFF. The CDR3 nucleotides read TGTGCCAGCAGTGCCCCCGGGACAGGGGAAGGCAATGAGCAGTTCTTC.

This clonotype was recorded a few times. The genes are TRBV25-1 and TRBJ1-4; D is undetermined. In germline, CDR1 is MGHDK, CDR2 SYGVNS. Trimming took off 4 bases at V and 0 bases at J, with 6 bases between the two ends. The length of the CDR3 is 14 residues. The CDR3 loop reads CASSVPATNEKLFF. CDR3 nucleotide sequence: TGTGCCAGCAGTGTCCCGGCAACTAATGAAAAACTGTTTTTT.

As regards this clonotype: A read error may explain this, as a much larger clone is one base away. This rearrangement joins TRBV6-2 or TRBV6-3 to TRBJ1-6; D may be TRBD1 (5 bases). There are 15 residues in the CDR3. V was shortened by 7 bases and J by 9 bases, with 19 bases between the two germline ends. Per germline, CDR1 MNHEY and CDR2 SVGEGT. CDR3 nucleotides: TGTGCCAGCAATCCCCCGGGACTCACAAGTTCACCCCTCCACTTT. It encodes CASNPPGLTSSPLHF.

This clonotype was seen at least ten times. The chain couples TRBV29-1 to TRBJ2-1; TRBD2 agrees at 9 bases. V lost 7 bases to trimming and J lost 4 bases; unmatched junction nucleotides: 14. The CDR3 extends over 16 amino acids. Per the germline V gene, CDR1 is SQVTM and CDR2 is ANQGSEA. The CDR3 bases are TGCAGCGCCCCCCCCCCCGGCGGGGGGGTGTACAATGAGCAGTTCTTC. This gives the protein CSAPPPGGGVYNEQFF.

This clonotype has just a few counts. The chain recombines TRBV27 with TRBJ2-7, with D perhaps TRBD2 (5 bases). This CDR3 has 16 residues. Trimming pared 6 bases from V and 6 bases from J, leaving 24 bases between. CDR1 is MNHEY, CDR2 SMNVEV, per germline (reference sequence). CDR3 DNA: TGTGCCAGCAGAGCGGACGGTGTAAGTTCTCTACTCGAGCAGTACTTC. This codes for CASRADGVSSLLEQYF.

This clonotype ranks as medium-sized (0.01 to 0.1%). The chain employs TRBV19 and TRBJ1-5; D not certain. The V gene's germline CDR1 is LNHDA and CDR2 SQIVND (reference sequence). The CDR3 loop spans 13 amino acids. Trimming took off 5 bases at V and 4 bases at J, with 9 bases between the two ends. The DNA for the CDR3 is TGTGCCAGTAGTCGGACTGATAATCAGCCCCAGCATTTT. Protein sequence: CASSRTDNQPQHF.

The rearrangement joins TRBV20-1 to TRBJ2-5; no firm D call. Trimming shortened V by 4 bases and J by 2 bases, and 11 bases separated the two germline ends. Germline V gene lookup returns CDR1 DFQATT and CDR2 SNEGSKA (reference sequence). The CDR3 totals 13 residues. The CDR3 sequence is CSATFLGQETQYF. For the CDR3, the DNA is TGCAGTGCTACCTTCTTGGGTCAAGAGACCCAGTACTTC.

Within the sample, this clonotype is medium-sized. The CDR3 protein is CASSLAVYSNQPQHF. In DNA form, the CDR3 reads TGTGCCAGCAGCCTTGCAGTGTATAGCAATCAGCCCCAGCATTTT. V and J are TRBV6-5 and TRBJ1-5; D remains ambiguous. The CDR3 is made up of 15 amino acids. Trimming shortened V by 6 bases and J by 0 bases, and 12 bases separated the two germline ends. Germline V gene data show CDR1 as MNHEY and CDR2 as SVGAGI.

This clonotype was counted between two and nine times. This chain links TRBV15 with TRBJ2-5; TRBD1 or TRBD2 may be the D gene (5 bases each). This CDR3 has 20 residues. Trimming removed 0 bases from V and 3 bases from J, with 26 bases in between. CDR1 and CDR2 from the germline V gene are LNHNV and YYDKDF (reference sequence). The CDR3 bases are TGTGCCACCAGCAGAGATCGTCATGAGGGGTCTTATACTACTGAAGAGACCCAGTACTTC. Its protein is CATSRDRHEGSYTTEETQYF.

The chain carries TRBV28 and TRBJ2-7; TRBD2 is a possible D gene (6 bases). V lost 5 bases and J 2 bases, leaving 13 bases between the germline ends. The germline CDR1 and CDR2 sequences are MDHEN and SYDVKM. This CDR3 contains 14 residues. The CDR3 loop is CASSAPGVTYEQYF. CDR3 nucleotide sequence: TGTGCCAGCAGTGCACCGGGGGTCACCTACGAGCAGTACTTC.